This T cell receptor beta chain was captured by sequencing in a study of beta chain features in type 1 diabetes. Findings and limits, study-wide: Shorter templates may be favored by PCR, equally so in patients and controls. Because the template was cDNA, high-expressing cells might be over-represented. A moderate, significant TCRB CDR3 shortening appeared in type 1 diabetes across four CD4+ subsets. In these data, an HLA type influence on TCRB rearrangement remained unresolved. In comparison with healthy donors, patients had naive, central memory and Treg TCRB repertoires that appeared more similar.

Germline loops: CDR1 SNHLY, CDR2 FYNNEI. This CDR3 is built from 15 residues. V lost 6 bases to trimming and J lost 1 base; unmatched junction nucleotides: 9. The investigators reverse transcribed all of the isolated RNA, so they sequenced expressed TCRB transcripts. Sequenced by immunoSEQ multiplex PCR; TCRdb stores in-frame clones only, minus some. This sample has about 270,000 clones, with roughly an eighth found just once. Turning to this clone: Its antigen remains unknown.

The sample was naive CD4+ T cells from blood. The chain uses TRBV2 and TRBJ2-7, with 7 positions matching TRBD1. This TCR was sampled from a man aged 25 to 40 with type 1 diabetes. CDR3 nucleotides: TGTGCCAGCAGCCTACTAGGACAGGCGTCCTACGAGCAGTACTTC. Residues: CASSLLGQASYEQYF.